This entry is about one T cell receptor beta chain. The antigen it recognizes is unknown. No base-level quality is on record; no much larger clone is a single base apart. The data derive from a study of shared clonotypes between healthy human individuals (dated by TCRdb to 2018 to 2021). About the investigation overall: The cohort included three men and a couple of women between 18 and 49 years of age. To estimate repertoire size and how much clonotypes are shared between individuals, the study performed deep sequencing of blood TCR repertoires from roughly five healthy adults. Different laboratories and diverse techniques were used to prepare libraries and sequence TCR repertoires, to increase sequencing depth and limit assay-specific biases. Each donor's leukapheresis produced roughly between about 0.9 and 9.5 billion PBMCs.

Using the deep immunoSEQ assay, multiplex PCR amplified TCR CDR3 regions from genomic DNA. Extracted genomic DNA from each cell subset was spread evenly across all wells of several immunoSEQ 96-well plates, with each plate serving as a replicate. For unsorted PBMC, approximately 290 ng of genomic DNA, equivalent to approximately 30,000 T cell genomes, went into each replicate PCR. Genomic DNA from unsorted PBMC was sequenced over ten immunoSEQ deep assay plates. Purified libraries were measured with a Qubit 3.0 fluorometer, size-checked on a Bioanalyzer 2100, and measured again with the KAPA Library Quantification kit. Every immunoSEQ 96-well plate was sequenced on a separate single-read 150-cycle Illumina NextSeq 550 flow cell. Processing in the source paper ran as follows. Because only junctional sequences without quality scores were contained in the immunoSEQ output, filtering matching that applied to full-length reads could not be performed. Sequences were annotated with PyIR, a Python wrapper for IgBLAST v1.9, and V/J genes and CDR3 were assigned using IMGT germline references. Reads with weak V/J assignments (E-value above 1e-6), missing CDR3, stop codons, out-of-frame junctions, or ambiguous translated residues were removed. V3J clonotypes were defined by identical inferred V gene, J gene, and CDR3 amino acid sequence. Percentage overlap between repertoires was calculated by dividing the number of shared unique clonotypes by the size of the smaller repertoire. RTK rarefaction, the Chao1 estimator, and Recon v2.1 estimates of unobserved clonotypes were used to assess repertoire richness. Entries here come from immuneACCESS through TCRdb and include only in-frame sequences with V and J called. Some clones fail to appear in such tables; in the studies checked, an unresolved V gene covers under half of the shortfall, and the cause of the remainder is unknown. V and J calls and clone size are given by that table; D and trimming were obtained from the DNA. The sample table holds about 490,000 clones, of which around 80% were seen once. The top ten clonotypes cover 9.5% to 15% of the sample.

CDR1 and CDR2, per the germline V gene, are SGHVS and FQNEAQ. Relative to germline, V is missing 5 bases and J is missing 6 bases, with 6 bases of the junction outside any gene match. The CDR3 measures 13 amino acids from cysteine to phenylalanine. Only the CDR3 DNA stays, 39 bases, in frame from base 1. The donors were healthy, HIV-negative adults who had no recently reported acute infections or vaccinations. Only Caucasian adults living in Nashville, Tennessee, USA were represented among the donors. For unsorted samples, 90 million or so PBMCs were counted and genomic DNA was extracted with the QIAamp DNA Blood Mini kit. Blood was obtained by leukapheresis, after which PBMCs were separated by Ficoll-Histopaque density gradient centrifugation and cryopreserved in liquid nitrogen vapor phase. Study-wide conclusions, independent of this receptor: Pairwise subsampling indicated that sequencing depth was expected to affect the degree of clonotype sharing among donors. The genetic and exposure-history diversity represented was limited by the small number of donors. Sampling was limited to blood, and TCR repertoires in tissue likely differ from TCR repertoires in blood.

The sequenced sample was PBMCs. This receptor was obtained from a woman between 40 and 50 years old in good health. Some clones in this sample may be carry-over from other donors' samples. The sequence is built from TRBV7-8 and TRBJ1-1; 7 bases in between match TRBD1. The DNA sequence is TGTGCCAGCAGCCGACAGGGATGGGCTGAAGCTTTCTTT. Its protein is CASSRQGWAEAFF.